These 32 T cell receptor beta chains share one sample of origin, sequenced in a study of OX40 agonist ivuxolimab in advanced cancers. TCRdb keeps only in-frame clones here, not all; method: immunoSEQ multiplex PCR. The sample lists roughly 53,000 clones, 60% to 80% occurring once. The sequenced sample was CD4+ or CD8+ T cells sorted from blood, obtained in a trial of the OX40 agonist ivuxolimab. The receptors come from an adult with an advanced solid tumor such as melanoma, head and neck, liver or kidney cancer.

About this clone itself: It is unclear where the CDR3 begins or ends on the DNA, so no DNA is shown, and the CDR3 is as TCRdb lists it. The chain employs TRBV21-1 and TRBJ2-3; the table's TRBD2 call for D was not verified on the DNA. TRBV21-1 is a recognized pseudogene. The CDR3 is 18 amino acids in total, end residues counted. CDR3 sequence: CASRPREVASGSPDTQYF.

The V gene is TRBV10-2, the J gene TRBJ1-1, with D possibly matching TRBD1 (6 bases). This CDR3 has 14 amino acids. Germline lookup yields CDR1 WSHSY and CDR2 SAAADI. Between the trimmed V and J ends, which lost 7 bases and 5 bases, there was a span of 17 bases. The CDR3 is CASKVGGRETEAFF. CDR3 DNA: TGCGCCAGCAAAGTCGGGGGGCGCGAGACTGAAGCTTTCTTT.

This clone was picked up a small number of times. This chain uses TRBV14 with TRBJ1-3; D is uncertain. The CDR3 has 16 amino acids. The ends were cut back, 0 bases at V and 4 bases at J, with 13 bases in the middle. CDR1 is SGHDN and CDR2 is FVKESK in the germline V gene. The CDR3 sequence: CASSQERVWSGNTIYF. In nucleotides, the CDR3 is TGTGCCAGCAGCCAAGAAAGGGTTTGGAGCGGAAACACCATATATTTT.

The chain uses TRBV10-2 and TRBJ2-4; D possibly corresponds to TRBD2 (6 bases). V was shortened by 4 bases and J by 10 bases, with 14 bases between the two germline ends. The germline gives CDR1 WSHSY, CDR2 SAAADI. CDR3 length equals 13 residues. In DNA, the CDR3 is TGCGCCAGCAGTGGTCGGTTGGGGGGAATTCAGTACTTC. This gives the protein CASSGRLGGIQYF.

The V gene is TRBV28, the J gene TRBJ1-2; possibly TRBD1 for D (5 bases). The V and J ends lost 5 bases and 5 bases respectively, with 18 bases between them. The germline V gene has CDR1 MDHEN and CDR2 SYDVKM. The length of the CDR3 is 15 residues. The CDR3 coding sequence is TGTGCCAGCAGTCCTCCGGGGACGCTTGGGTATGGCTACACCTTC. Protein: CASSPPGTLGYGYTF.

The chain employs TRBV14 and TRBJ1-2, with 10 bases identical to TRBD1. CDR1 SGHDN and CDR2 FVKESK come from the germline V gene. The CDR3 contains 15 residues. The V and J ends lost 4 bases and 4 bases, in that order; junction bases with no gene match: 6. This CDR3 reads CASSPPGTGVYGYTF. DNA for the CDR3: TGTGCCAGCAGCCCCCCCGGGACAGGGGTCTATGGCTACACCTTC.

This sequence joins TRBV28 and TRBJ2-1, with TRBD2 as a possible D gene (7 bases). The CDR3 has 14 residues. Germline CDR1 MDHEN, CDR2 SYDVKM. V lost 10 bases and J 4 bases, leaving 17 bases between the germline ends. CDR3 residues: CATRGGGGYNEQFF. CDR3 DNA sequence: TGTGCCACCAGGGGAGGCGGGGGTTACAATGAGCAGTTCTTC. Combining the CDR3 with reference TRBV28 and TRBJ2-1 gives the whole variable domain DVKVTQSSRYLVKRTGEKVFLECVQDMDHENMFWYRQDPGLGLRLIYFSYDVKMKEKGDIPEGYSVSREKKERFSLILESASTNQTSMYLCATRGGGGYNEQFFGPGTRLTVL.

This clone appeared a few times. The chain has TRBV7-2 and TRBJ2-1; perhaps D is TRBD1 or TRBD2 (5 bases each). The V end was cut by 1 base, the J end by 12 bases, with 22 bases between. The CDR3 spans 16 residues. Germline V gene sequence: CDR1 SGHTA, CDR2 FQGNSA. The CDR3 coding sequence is TGTGCCAGCAGCTTAGAGGACTCGCGTCGACCTGGGGGGCAGTTCTTC. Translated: CASSLEDSRRPGGQFF.

The CDR3 nucleotides read TGTGCCAGCAGTTTAGGGTACGGACAGCTAGACAATGAGCAGTTCTTC. The encoded protein is CASSLGYGQLDNEQFF. The chain employs TRBV27 and TRBJ2-1, with D tentatively TRBD1 (6 bases). Germline V lookup: CDR1 MNHEY, CDR2 SMNVEV (reference sequence). CDR3 size: 16 residues. Trimming took 2 bases from V and 5 from J, leaving 16 bases between them.

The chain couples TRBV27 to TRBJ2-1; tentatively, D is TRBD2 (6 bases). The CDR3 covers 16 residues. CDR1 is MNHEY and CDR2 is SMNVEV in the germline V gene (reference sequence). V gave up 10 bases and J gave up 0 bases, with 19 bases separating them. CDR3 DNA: TGTGCCACCGGGAGTCGGTGGACCAGCTCCTACAATGAGCAGTTCTTC. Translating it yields CATGSRWTSSYNEQFF.

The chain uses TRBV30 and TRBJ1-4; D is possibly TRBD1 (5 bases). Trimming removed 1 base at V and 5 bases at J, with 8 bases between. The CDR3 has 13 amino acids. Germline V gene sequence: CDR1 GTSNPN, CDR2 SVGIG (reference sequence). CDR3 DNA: TGTGCCTGGAGTGGACAGCCCAATGAAAAACTGTTTTTT. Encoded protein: CAWSGQPNEKLFF.

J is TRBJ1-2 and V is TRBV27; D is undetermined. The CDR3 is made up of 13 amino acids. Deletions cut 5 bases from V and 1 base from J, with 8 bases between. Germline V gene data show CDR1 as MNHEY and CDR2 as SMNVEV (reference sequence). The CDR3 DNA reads TGTGCCAGCAGTCTACGGCTTAACTATGGCTACACCTTC. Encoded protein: CASSLRLNYGYTF.

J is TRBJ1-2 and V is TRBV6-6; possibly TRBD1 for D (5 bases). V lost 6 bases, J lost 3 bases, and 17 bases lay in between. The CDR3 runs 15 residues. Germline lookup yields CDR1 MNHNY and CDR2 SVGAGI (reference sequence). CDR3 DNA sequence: TGTGCCAGCAGAATCCTAAGGGGCGCCTACTATGGCTACACCTTC. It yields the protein CASRILRGAYYGYTF.

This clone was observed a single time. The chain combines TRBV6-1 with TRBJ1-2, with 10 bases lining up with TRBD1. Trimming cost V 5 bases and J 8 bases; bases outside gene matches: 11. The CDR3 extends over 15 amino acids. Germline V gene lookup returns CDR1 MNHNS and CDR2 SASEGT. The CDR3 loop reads CASSPINDRGRGYTF. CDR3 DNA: TGTGCCAGCAGTCCCATTAATGACAGGGGGCGCGGCTACACCTTC.

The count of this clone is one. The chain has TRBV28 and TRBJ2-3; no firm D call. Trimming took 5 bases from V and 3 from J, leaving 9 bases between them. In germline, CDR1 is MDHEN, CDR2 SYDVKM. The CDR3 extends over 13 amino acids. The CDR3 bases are TGTGCCAGCAGTCCTCCAGCAACAGATACGCAGTATTTT. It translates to CASSPPATDTQYF.

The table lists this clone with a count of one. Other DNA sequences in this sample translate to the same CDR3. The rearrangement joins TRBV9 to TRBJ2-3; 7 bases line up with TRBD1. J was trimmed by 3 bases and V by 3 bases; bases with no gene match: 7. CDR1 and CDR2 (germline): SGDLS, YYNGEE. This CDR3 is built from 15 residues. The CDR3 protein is CASSALQGSTDTQYF. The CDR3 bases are TGTGCCAGCAGCGCCCTACAGGGGAGTACAGATACGCAGTATTTT.

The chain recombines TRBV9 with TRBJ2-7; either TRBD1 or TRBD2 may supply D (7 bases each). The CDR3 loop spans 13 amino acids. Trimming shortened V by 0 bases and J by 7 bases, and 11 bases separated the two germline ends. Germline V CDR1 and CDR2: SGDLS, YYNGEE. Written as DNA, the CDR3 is TGTGCCAGCAGCGTAGGACAGGGAGGGGAGCAGTACTTC. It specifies CASSVGQGGEQYF.

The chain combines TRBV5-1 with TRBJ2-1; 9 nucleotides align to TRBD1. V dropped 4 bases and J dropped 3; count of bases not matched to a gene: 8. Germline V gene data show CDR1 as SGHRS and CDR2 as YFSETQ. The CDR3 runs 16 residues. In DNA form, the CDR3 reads TGCGCCAGCAGCCTGGGGGGGACAGGGATCTACAATGAGCAGTTCTTC. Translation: CASSLGGTGIYNEQFF.

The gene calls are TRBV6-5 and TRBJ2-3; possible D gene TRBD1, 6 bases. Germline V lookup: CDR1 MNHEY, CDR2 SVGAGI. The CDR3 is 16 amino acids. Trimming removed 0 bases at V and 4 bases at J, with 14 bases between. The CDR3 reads CASSYSISRGADTQYF. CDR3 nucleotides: TGTGCCAGCAGTTACTCGATTAGCAGGGGAGCAGATACGCAGTATTTT.

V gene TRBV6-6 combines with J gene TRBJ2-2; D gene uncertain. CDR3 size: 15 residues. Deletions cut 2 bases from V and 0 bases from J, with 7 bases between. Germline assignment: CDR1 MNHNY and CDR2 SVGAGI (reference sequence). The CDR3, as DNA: TGTGCCAGCAGTTACGCGAGTTCGAACACCGGGGAGCTGTTTTTT. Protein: CASSYASSNTGELFF.

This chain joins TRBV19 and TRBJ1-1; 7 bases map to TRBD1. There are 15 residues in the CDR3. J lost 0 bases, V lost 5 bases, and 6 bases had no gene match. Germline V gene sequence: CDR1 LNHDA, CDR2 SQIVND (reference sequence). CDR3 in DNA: TGTGCCAGTAGTCCAGGGGGACGAATGAACACTGAAGCTTTCTTT. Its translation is CASSPGGRMNTEAFF. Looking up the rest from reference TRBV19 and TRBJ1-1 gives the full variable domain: DGGITQSPKYLFRKEGQNVTLSCEQNLNHDAMYWYRQDPGQGLRLIYYSQIVNDFQKGDIAEGYSVSREKKESFPLTVTSAQKNPTAFYLCASSPGGRMNTEAFFGQGTRLTVV.

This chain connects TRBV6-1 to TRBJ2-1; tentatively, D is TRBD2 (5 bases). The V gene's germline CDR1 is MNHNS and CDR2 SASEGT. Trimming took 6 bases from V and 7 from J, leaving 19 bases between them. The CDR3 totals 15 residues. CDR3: CASRPPGSTRNEQFF. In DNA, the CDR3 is TGTGCCAGCAGACCCCCGGGGAGTACAAGGAATGAGCAGTTCTTC.

In nucleotides, the CDR3 is TGTGCCAGCTCAGGGCCCTGGGGGACTGAAGCTTTCTTT. It specifies CASSGPWGTEAFF. V is TRBV18 and J is TRBJ1-1, with D perhaps matching TRBD1 (5 bases). The length of the CDR3 is 13 residues. CDR1 is KGHSH and CDR2 is LQKENI in the germline V gene. V was pared by 5 bases and J by 5 bases, with 12 bases between.

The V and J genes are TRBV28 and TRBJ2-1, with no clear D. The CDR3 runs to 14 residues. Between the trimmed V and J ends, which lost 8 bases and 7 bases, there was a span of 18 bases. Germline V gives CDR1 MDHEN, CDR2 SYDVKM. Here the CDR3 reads CASLVAGVGNEQFF. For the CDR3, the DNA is TGTGCCAGCCTCGTGGCAGGAGTAGGGAATGAGCAGTTCTTC.

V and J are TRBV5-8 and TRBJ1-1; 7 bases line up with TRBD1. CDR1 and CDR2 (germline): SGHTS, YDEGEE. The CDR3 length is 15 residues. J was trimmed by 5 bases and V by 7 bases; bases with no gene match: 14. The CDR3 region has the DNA TGTGCCAGCCGACAGGGCTTCCTTGGGAGGACTGAAGCTTTCTTT. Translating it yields CASRQGFLGRTEAFF.

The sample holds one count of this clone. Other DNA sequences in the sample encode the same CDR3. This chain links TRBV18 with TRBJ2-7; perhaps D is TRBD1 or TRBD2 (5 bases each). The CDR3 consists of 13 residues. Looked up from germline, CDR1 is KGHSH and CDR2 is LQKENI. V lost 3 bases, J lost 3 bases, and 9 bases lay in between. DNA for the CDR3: TGTGCCAGCTCACCCGGGGCCGGCTACGAGCAGTACTTC. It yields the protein CASSPGAGYEQYF.

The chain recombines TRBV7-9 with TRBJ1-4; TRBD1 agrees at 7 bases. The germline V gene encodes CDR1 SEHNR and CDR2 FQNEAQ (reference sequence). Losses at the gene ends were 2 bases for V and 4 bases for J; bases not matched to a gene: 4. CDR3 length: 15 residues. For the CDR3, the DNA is TGTGCCAGCAGCTTAAGTCACAGGGGTAATGAAAAACTGTTTTTT. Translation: CASSLSHRGNEKLFF.

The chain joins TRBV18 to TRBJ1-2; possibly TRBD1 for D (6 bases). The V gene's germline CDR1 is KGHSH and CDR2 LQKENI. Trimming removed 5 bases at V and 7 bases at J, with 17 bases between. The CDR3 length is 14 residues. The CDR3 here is CASSGNRDVAGYTF. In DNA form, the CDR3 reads TGTGCCAGCTCAGGTAACAGGGATGTCGCTGGCTACACCTTC.

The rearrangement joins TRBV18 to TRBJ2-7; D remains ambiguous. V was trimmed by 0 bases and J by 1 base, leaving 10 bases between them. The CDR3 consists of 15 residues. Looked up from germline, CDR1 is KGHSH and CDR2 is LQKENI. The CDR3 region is CASSPPGWQSYEQYF. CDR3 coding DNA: TGTGCCAGCTCACCACCAGGGTGGCAGTCCTACGAGCAGTACTTC.

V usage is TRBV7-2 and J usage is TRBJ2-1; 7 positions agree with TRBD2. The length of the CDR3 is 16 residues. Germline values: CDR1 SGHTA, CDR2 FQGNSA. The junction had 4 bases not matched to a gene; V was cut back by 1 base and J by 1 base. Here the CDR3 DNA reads TGTGCCAGCAGCTTAGGGGACGGGAGGTCCTACAATGAGCAGTTCTTC. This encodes CASSLGDGRSYNEQFF.

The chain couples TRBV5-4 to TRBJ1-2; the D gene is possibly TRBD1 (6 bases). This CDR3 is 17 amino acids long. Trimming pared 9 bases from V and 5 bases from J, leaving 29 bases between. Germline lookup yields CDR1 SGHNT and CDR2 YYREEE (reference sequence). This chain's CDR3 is CATTAGAGSGANYGYTF. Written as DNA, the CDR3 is TGTGCCACCACAGCCGGGGCAGGGTCGGGGGCGAATTATGGCTACACCTTC.

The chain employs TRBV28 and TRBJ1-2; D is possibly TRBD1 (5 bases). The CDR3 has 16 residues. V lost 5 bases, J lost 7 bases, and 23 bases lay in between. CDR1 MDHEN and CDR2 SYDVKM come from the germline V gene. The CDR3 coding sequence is TGTGCCAGCAGTCGTCGACAGCGAACTACCCTCAGTGGCTACACCTTC. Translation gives CASSRRQRTTLSGYTF.